These 20 T cell receptor beta chains were sequenced from one sample in a study of T cell repertoires in cytomegalovirus infection. MiXCR was run by TCRdb on the reads, yielding one entry per CDR3 protein. Of 130,000 or so distinct CDR3 sequences detected, under 8% appear once; the ten largest clones hold roughly 17%. Sequences were obtained from PBMCs. The source is a human donor in good health (CMV status not recorded). Some clones in this sample may be carry-over from other donors' samples.

Ten or more counts support this clonotype. V usage is TRBV7-6 and J usage is TRBJ2-3; a weak D match, TRBD1 (6 bases). The CDR3 consists of 18 residues. The germline gives CDR1 SGHVS, CDR2 FNYEAQ. Deletions cut 2 bases from V and 1 base from J, with 19 bases between. CDR3 in DNA: TGTGCCAGCAGCTTATTTTTGCAGGGGACCACGGGCACAGATACGCAGTATTTT. Translated, it gives CASSLFLQGTTGTDTQYF.

This clonotype was counted only a few times. The rearrangement uses TRBV5-1 and TRBJ2-2; D possibly uses TRBD1 or TRBD2 (5 bases each). CDR1 is SGHRS, CDR2 YFSETQ, per germline. The CDR3 contains 16 residues. V was trimmed by 0 bases and J by 3 bases, leaving 12 bases between them. The CDR3 region has the DNA TGCGCCAGCAGCTTGGGCCGGGACGCCTACACCGGGGAGCTGTTTTTT. Amino acid sequence: CASSLGRDAYTGELFF.

There are many counts of this clonotype. This sequence joins TRBV5-1 and TRBJ2-2, with D unresolved. This CDR3 is 13 amino acids long. The V gene lost 5 bases and the J gene lost 6 bases, with 11 bases spanning the gap. Germline CDR1 is SGHRS and CDR2 is YFSETQ. CDR3 region: CASSYGTAGELFF. The CDR3 DNA reads as TGCGCCAGCAGTTACGGTACCGCCGGGGAGCTGTTTTTT.

This clonotype has ten or more counts. The chain carries TRBV12-3 or TRBV12-4 and TRBJ1-2; D remains ambiguous. Deletions cut 6 bases from V and 11 bases from J, with 16 bases between. This CDR3 contains 12 residues. The CDR3 DNA follows: TGTGCCAGCAGGGGCCCCCCGGAAGGTTACACCTTC. Translated, it gives CASRGPPEGYTF.

The rearrangement links TRBV9 to TRBJ1-1; D is undetermined. The length of the CDR3 is 13 residues. Deletions cut 0 bases from V and 1 base from J, with 4 bases between. Germline V gene sequence: CDR1 SGDLS, CDR2 YYNGEE. The CDR3 DNA follows: TGTGCCAGCAGCGTAGAGACGAACACTGAAGCTTTCTTT. Its protein product is CASSVETNTEAFF.

This clonotype was recorded at least ten times. This rearrangement joins TRBV4-3 to TRBJ2-1; TRBD1 is a possible D gene (5 bases). The germline gives CDR1 LGHNA, CDR2 YSLEER. The CDR3 consists of 18 residues. Trimming removed 1 base from V and 0 bases from J, with 16 bases in between. The CDR3 DNA sequence: TGCGCCAGCAGCCAAGGAGTCCGACAGACGAGCTCCTACAATGAGCAGTTCTTC. Its protein is CASSQGVRQTSSYNEQFF.

This clonotype was counted at least ten times. This sequence joins TRBV7-8 and TRBJ2-1, with unresolved D. The V end lost 5 bases, the J end lost 4 bases, and 9 bases lay between the germline ends. This CDR3 is built from 13 residues. The germline gives CDR1 SGHVS, CDR2 FQNEAQ. The CDR3 DNA is TGTGCCAGCAGCCCGACGCCTTACAATGAGCAGTTCTTC. Amino acids: CASSPTPYNEQFF. The whole variable domain, filled in from reference TRBV7-8 and TRBJ2-1, reads GAGVSQSPRYKVAKRGQDVALRCDPISGHVSLFWYQQALGQGPEFLTYFQNEAQLDKSGLPSDRFFAERPEGSVSTLKIQRTQQEDSAVYLCASSPTPYNEQFFGPGTRLTVL.

This clonotype was detected ten times or more. This rearrangement joins TRBV2 to TRBJ1-1; D call uncertain. V was trimmed by 3 bases and J by 0 bases, leaving 5 bases between them. The CDR3 consists of 13 residues. The V gene's germline CDR1 is SNHLY and CDR2 FYNNEI. Here the CDR3 DNA reads TGTGCCAGCAGTGACAGACTGAACACTGAAGCTTTCTTT. Translated: CASSDRLNTEAFF.

This clonotype was counted only a few times. The chain uses TRBV7-2 and TRBJ2-3, with TRBD2 matching 8 bases. The CDR3 sequence is 13 residues long. Germline CDR1 reads SGHTA; CDR2 reads FQGNSA. V trimming: 1 base; J trimming: 11 bases; junction bases outside the gene matches: 5. CDR3 in amino acids: CASSLGAGRGQYF. The CDR3 bases are TGTGCCAGCAGCTTAGGGGCCGGGAGGGGGCAGTATTTT.

This sequence joins TRBV12-3 or TRBV12-4 and TRBJ2-1, with D possibly called TRBD1 or TRBD2 (5 bases each). The CDR3 totals 15 residues. V dropped 5 bases and J dropped 5 bases, with 16 bases sitting between them. The CDR3 region has the DNA TGTGCCAGCAGTACCGGGACCGCTGGTAACAATGAGCAGTTCTTC. Its translation is CASSTGTAGNNEQFF.

This clonotype was picked up a small number of times. The CDR3 bases are TGCAGTGCTAGAGATGGCAGCGCGTGGGGCTTCGGTGGCACAGATACGCAGTATTTT. This sequence encodes CSARDGSAWGFGGTDTQYF. The rearrangement links TRBV20-1 to TRBJ2-3; possible D gene TRBD1, 5 bases. In germline, CDR1 is DFQATT, CDR2 SNEGSKA (reference sequence). This CDR3 has 19 amino acids. The V end was cut by 0 bases, the J end by 1 base, with 23 bases between.

This clonotype was observed at least ten times. The chain combines TRBV19 with TRBJ1-5, with a possible D match to TRBD1 (6 bases). The germline V gene has CDR1 LNHDA and CDR2 SQIVND (reference sequence). The CDR3 contains 16 residues. The ends were cut back, 2 bases at V and 0 bases at J, with 11 bases in the middle. This CDR3 reads CASSIQGWYSNQPQHF. The CDR3 coding sequence is TGTGCCAGTAGTATACAGGGGTGGTATAGCAATCAGCCCCAGCATTTT.

This clonotype was seen many times. V and J are TRBV7-2 and TRBJ2-7, with no clear D. Germline V gene data show CDR1 as SGHTA and CDR2 as FQGNSA. The CDR3 covers 11 residues. Deletions cut 1 base from V and 4 bases from J, with 2 bases between. The CDR3 sequence: CASSLEYEQYF. The CDR3 DNA reads as TGTGCCAGCAGCTTAGAGTACGAGCAGTACTTC.

This clonotype was seen ten or more times. No DNA is shown, since the ends of the CDR3 on it are uncertain; the CDR3 is the one TCRdb lists. The chain recombines TRBV6-1 with TRBJ2-2; the listed D gene, TRBD1, was not tested against the DNA. CDR1 is MNHNS, CDR2 SASEGT, per germline. The CDR3 comprises 16 residues, both ends counted. CDR3 sequence reads: CASSTSGDRSTGELFF.

This chain connects TRBV29-1 to TRBJ1-2; TRBD1 is a possible D gene (5 bases). Germline CDR1 and CDR2: SQVTM and ANQGSEA. Trimming removed 3 bases at V and 6 bases at J, with 17 bases between. The CDR3 length is 14 residues. CDR3 DNA: TGCAGCGTTGAGCCCCCCCAGGGTAGTCATGGCTACACCTTC. It encodes CSVEPPQGSHGYTF.

This clonotype was seen repeatedly, ten times or more. V and J are TRBV7-3 and TRBJ2-6; 14 bases match TRBD2. Germline CDR1 reads SGHTA; CDR2 reads FQGTGA. The trim removed 5 bases at V and 12 bases at J, leaving 15 bases unmatched. The CDR3 sequence is 18 residues long. This CDR3 is CASSPLPGTSGGPGVLTF. DNA of the CDR3: TGTGCCAGCAGCCCCCTCCCCGGGACTAGCGGGGGACCCGGCGTCCTGACTTTC.

This clonotype has ten or more counts. The chain uses TRBV7-8 and TRBJ2-7; a possible D gene is TRBD1 (6 bases). Per the germline V gene, CDR1 is SGHVS and CDR2 is FQNEAQ. With 8 bases removed from V and 4 bases from J, the gap between germline ends came to 18 bases. This CDR3 comprises 14 residues. The CDR3 spells CASSQGHRSYEQYF. In nucleotides, the CDR3 is TGTGCCAGCTCCCAGGGACATCGATCTTACGAGCAGTACTTC. Full variable domain (rest looked up from reference TRBV7-8 and TRBJ2-7): GAGVSQSPRYKVAKRGQDVALRCDPISGHVSLFWYQQALGQGPEFLTYFQNEAQLDKSGLPSDRFFAERPEGSVSTLKIQRTQQEDSAVYLCASSQGHRSYEQYFGPGTRLTVT.

This clonotype occurred many times. V is TRBV5-8 and J is TRBJ2-3; D is unresolved. The CDR3 runs to 13 residues. Trimming stripped 3 bases from V and 7 bases from J, with 12 bases between. The V gene's germline CDR1 is SGHTS and CDR2 YDEGEE. The CDR3 DNA follows: TGTGCCAGCAGCTCTCCTAGAGATTATACGCAGTATTTT. It translates to CASSSPRDYTQYF.

The sample holds many counts of this clonotype. V is TRBV7-2 and J is TRBJ2-4; D ambiguous. V was shortened by 4 bases and J by 0 bases, with 10 bases between the two germline ends. CDR1 is SGHTA and CDR2 is FQGNSA in the germline V gene. The CDR3 contains 15 residues. CDR3 nucleotide sequence: TGTGCCAGCAGCTCACCTTTCCTAGCCAAAAACATTCAGTACTTC. Translated, it gives CASSSPFLAKNIQYF.

This clonotype was recorded at least ten times. The J gene is TRBJ1-5, the V gene TRBV15; TRBD1 matches at 9 bases. There are 18 residues in the CDR3. Germline CDR1 LNHNV, CDR2 YYDKDF (reference sequence). J lost 3 bases, V lost 0 bases, and 9 bases had no gene match. The CDR3 DNA is TGTGCCACCAGCAGAGATTTGGGGGGACAGGGCGCCAATCAGCCCCAGCATTTT. It is translated as CATSRDLGGQGANQPQHF. The variable domain in full, completed from reference TRBV15 and TRBJ1-5, reads DAMVIQNPRYQVTQFGKPVTLSCSQTLNHNVMYWYQQKSSQAPKLLFHYYDKDFNNEADTPDNFQSRRPNTSFCFLDIRSPGLGDTAMYLCATSRDLGGQGANQPQHFGDGTRLSIL.